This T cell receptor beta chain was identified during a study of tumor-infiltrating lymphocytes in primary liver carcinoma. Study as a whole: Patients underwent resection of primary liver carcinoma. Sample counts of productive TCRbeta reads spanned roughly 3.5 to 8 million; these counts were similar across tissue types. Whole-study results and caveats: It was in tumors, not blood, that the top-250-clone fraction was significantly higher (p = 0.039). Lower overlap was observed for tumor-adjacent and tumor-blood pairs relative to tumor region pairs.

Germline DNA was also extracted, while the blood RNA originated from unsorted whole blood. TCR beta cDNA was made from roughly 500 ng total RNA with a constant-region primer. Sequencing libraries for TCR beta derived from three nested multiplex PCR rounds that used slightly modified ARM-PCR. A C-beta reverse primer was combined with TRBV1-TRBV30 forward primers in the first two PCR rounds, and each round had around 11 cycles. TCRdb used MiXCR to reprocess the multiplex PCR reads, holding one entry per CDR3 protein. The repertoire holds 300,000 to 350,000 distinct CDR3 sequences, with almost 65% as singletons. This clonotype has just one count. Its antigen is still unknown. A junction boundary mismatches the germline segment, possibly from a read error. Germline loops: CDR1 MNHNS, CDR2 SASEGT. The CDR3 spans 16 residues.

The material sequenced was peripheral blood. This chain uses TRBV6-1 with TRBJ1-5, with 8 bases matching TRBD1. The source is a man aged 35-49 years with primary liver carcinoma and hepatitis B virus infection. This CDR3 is CSSSEKGQGSNQPQHF. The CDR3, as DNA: TGTTCCAGCAGTGAAAAAGGACAGGGTAGCAATCAGCCCCAGCATTTT.